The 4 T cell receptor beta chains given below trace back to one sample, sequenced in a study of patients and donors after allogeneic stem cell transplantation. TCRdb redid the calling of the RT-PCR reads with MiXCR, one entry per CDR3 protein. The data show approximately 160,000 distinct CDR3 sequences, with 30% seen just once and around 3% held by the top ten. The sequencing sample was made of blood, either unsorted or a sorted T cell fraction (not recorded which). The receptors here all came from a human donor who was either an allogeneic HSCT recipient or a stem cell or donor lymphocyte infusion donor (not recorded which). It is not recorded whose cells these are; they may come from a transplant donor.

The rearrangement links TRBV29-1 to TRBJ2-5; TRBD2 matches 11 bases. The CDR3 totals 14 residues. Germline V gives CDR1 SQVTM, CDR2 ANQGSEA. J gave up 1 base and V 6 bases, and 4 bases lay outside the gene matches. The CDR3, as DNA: TGCAGCGTACGGACTAGCGGGCCCCAAGAGACCCAGTACTTC. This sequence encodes CSVRTSGPQETQYF.

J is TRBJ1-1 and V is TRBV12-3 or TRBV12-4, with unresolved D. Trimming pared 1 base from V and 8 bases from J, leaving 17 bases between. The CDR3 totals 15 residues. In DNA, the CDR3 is TGTGCCAGCAGTTTAGACCGGTGGAGGCAGGACGAAGCTTTCTTT. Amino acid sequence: CASSLDRWRQDEAFF.

DNA of the CDR3: TGTGCCAGCAGCGACCGGGACAGGGGACTCATCTCTGGGGCCAACGTCCTGACTTTC. The encoded protein is CASSDRDRGLISGANVLTF. The chain carries TRBV9 and TRBJ2-6; 10 bases match TRBD1. V was clipped by 3 bases and J by 0 bases; unmatched bases: 9. This CDR3 has 19 residues. In germline, CDR1 is SGDLS, CDR2 YYNGEE.

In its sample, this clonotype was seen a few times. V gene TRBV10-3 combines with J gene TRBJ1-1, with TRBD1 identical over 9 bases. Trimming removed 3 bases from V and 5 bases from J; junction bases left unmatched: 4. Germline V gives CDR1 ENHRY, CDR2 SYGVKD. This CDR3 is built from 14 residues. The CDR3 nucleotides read TGTGCCATCAGTGAAATTGGGACAGGGACTGAAGCTTTCTTT. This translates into CAISEIGTGTEAFF.